This entry lists 27 T cell receptor beta chains sequenced from one sample in a study of cytomegalovirus exposure and HLA in healthy donors. A multiplex PCR was run with 60 Vbeta primers and 13 Jbeta primers. Only in-frame clones appear in the TCRdb table, and some are missing; sequencing was by immunoSEQ multiplex PCR. The sample shows about 81,000 clones, about three quarters of them seen only once. Sequencing was carried out using PBMCs. All receptors derive from a man aged 50 to 60 in good health and CMV-seropositive.

The J gene is TRBJ1-2, the V gene TRBV28; no reliable D call. This CDR3 has 13 amino acids. Between the trimmed V and J ends, which lost 6 bases and 13 bases, there was a span of 21 bases. The germline V gene encodes CDR1 MDHEN and CDR2 SYDVKM. The CDR3, as DNA: TGTGCCAGCAGACGAAACCGGGAGGCCGCAGGCACCTTC. The encoded protein is CASRRNREAAGTF.

The sample holds a few counts of this clone. This chain uses TRBV2 with TRBJ2-1; weak D call: TRBD1 (5 bases). Trimming took off 8 bases at V and 6 bases at J, with 17 bases between the two ends. Germline loops: CDR1 SNHLY, CDR2 FYNNEI. The CDR3 sequence is 14 residues long. CDR3 DNA sequence: TGTGCCAGCGTCGAACAGGCGAAAGGCAATGAGCAGTTCTTC. It translates to CASVEQAKGNEQFF.

The rearrangement links TRBV25-1 to TRBJ2-1; a weak D match, TRBD1 (6 bases). This CDR3 spans 15 amino acids. The V gene's germline CDR1 is MGHDK and CDR2 SYGVNS. V shed 3 bases and J shed 4 bases, with 13 bases lying between them. The CDR3 here is CASSDGGGPYNEQFF. DNA of the CDR3: TGTGCCAGCAGTGATGGGGGCGGGCCTTACAATGAGCAGTTCTTC.

The chain joins TRBV11-2 to TRBJ2-5; TRBD2 agrees at 9 bases. The germline V gene encodes CDR1 SGHAT and CDR2 FQNNGV. V trimming: 3 bases; J trimming: 7 bases; junction bases outside the gene matches: 12. The CDR3 extends over 16 amino acids. In DNA form, the CDR3 reads TGTGCCAGCAGCTTTGGGGTTAGCGGGAGCGGCGGGACCCAGTACTTC. Translation: CASSFGVSGSGGTQYF.

The chain links TRBV27 to TRBJ1-5; TRBD1 matches at 7 bases. CDR3 length: 17 residues. Trimming cost V 5 bases and J 0 bases; bases outside gene matches: 10. Germline values: CDR1 MNHEY, CDR2 SMNVEV (reference sequence). The CDR3 region is CASSAIGGAFSNQPQHF. DNA for the CDR3: TGTGCCAGCAGTGCGATAGGGGGCGCGTTTAGCAATCAGCCCCAGCATTTT.

The chain links TRBV27 to TRBJ2-2; 12 positions match TRBD2. Trimming removed 3 bases from V and 7 bases from J; junction bases left unmatched: 27. The CDR3 spans 23 residues. Germline-derived CDR1 and CDR2 are MNHEY and SMNVEV (reference sequence). This CDR3 reads CASSFSPLYGLAGQVGDFGELFF. CDR3 bases: TGTGCCAGCAGTTTTAGTCCCCTCTACGGACTAGCGGGACAAGTCGGTGATTTCGGGGAGCTGTTTTTT.

The rearrangement joins TRBV5-8 to TRBJ2-7; possibly TRBD2 for D (5 bases). The CDR3 runs 15 residues. Germline CDR1 is SGHTS and CDR2 is YDEGEE. V lost 4 bases, J lost 0 bases, and 14 bases lay in between. The CDR3, as DNA: TGTGCCAGCAGCCGGGAATTCGGGGACTCCTACGAGCAGTACTTC. Translating it yields CASSREFGDSYEQYF.

The J gene is TRBJ2-3, the V gene TRBV4-1; 7 nucleotides align to TRBD2. V dropped 2 bases and J dropped 0; count of bases not matched to a gene: 8. In germline, CDR1 is MGHRA, CDR2 YSYEKL. CDR3 size: 17 residues. CDR3 sequence: CASSQFSSGLSTDTQYF. The CDR3 nucleotides are TGCGCCAGCAGCCAATTCTCTAGCGGACTTAGCACAGATACGCAGTATTTT.

J is TRBJ2-2 and V is TRBV6-1; weak D call: TRBD1 (5 bases). With 2 bases removed from V and 4 bases from J, the gap between germline ends came to 11 bases. Germline V gene sequence: CDR1 MNHNS, CDR2 SASEGT. The CDR3 is 15 amino acids. The CDR3 DNA reads as TGTGCCAGCAGTGAACAGGGTGTCATCACCGGGGAGCTGTTTTTT. Encoded protein: CASSEQGVITGELFF.

This chain joins TRBV7-3 and TRBJ2-3; TRBD2 agrees at 12 bases. The V segment lost 5 bases and the J segment 0 bases; nucleotides outside the gene matches: 3. CDR1 is SGHTA and CDR2 is FQGTGA in the germline V gene. The CDR3 length is 16 residues. The CDR3 loop is CASSLGLAGSTDTQYF. Written as DNA, the CDR3 is TGTGCCAGCAGCCTGGGACTAGCGGGCAGCACAGATACGCAGTATTTT.

The chain recombines TRBV6-5 with TRBJ2-4; 10 positions agree with TRBD1. V gave up 8 bases and J gave up 6 bases; unmatched junction bases: 7. The CDR3 contains 14 residues. CDR1 MNHEY and CDR2 SVGAGI come from the germline V gene. The CDR3 region is CASSGTGVGNIQYF. CDR3 DNA: TGTGCCAGCTCCGGGACAGGGGTGGGAAACATTCAGTACTTC.

This clone was counted a single time. This rearrangement joins TRBV6-1 to TRBJ1-4; 11 nucleotides align to TRBD1. V dropped 2 bases and J dropped 5; count of bases not matched to a gene: 4. The CDR3 runs 16 residues. Germline V gives CDR1 MNHNS, CDR2 SASEGT. The CDR3 loop is CASSERDRGGNEKLFF. Here the CDR3 DNA reads TGTGCCAGCAGTGAAAGGGACAGGGGGGGCAATGAAAAACTGTTTTTT.

The chain employs TRBV2 and TRBJ1-6; 10 nucleotides line up with TRBD1. CDR3 length equals 15 residues. Germline CDR1 and CDR2: SNHLY and FYNNEI. J lost 9 bases, V lost 4 bases, and 6 bases had no gene match. In DNA, the CDR3 is TGTGCCAGCAGTGGAGATGGACAGGGGGTTTCACCCCTCCACTTT. The encoded protein is CASSGDGQGVSPLHF.

The chain is built from TRBV11-3 and TRBJ2-7, with 10 bases identical to TRBD1. Per the germline V gene, CDR1 is SGHNT and CDR2 is YENEEA. J was trimmed by 7 bases and V by 3 bases; bases with no gene match: 3. The CDR3 runs 13 residues. The DNA for the CDR3 is TGTGCCAGCAGCTTCGGACAGGGGGTAGAGCAGTACTTC. Translation gives CASSFGQGVEQYF.

J is TRBJ2-7 and V is TRBV27, with 14 bases aligning to TRBD2. Germline V gives CDR1 MNHEY, CDR2 SMNVEV (reference sequence). J lost 3 bases, V lost 5 bases, and 6 bases had no gene match. This CDR3 region has 16 residues. The CDR3 region is CASSKGLAGAYYEQYF. The CDR3 coding sequence is TGTGCCAGCAGTAAGGGACTAGCGGGAGCCTACTACGAGCAGTACTTC.

The rearrangement joins TRBV2 to TRBJ2-1; 7 bases are a match to TRBD2. The ends lost 6 bases at V and 7 bases at J; junction bases unmatched: 9. CDR1 is SNHLY and CDR2 is FYNNEI in the germline V gene. This CDR3 is built from 14 residues. This CDR3 is CASREAGVGNEQFF. For the CDR3, the DNA is TGTGCCAGCAGGGAGGCGGGAGTAGGGAATGAGCAGTTCTTC.

In the case of this clone: Other nucleotide sequences from this sample produce the same CDR3. This chain joins TRBV29-1 and TRBJ2-3, with TRBD2 as a possible D gene (7 bases). V was trimmed by 4 bases and J by 3 bases, leaving 11 bases between them. This CDR3 spans 13 amino acids. CDR1 and CDR2 from the germline V gene are SQVTM and ANQGSEA. The DNA of the CDR3 is TGCAGCGTTGGGGGGGGCGGGACAGATACGCAGTATTTT. Protein product: CSVGGGGTDTQYF.

This clone was found once. This chain connects TRBV7-9 to TRBJ1-1; D is unclear. V was pared by 5 bases and J by 4 bases, with 20 bases between. The CDR3 extends over 16 amino acids. CDR1 and CDR2 (germline): SEHNR, FQNEAQ (reference sequence). The CDR3 DNA reads as TGTGCCAGCAGCCCTTGGACGGGTGGGGAGAGCACTGAAGCTTTCTTT. As protein: CASSPWTGGESTEAFF.

This chain uses TRBV4-2 with TRBJ1-5, with D unclear. The CDR3 consists of 14 residues. The germline gives CDR1 LGHNA, CDR2 YNFKEQ. Between the trimmed V and J ends, which lost 0 bases and 4 bases, there was a span of 7 bases. The CDR3 coding sequence is TGTGCCAGCAGCCAAGAGGAGGGAAATCAGCCCCAGCATTTT. Amino acid sequence: CASSQEEGNQPQHF.

V and J are TRBV19 and TRBJ2-1, with a possible D match to TRBD1 (6 bases). The CDR3 is made up of 15 amino acids. In germline, CDR1 is LNHDA, CDR2 SQIVND (reference sequence). Trimming cost V 2 bases and J 2 bases, with 10 bases left between them. The CDR3 is CASSIWPGAYNEQFF. DNA for the CDR3: TGTGCCAGTAGTATATGGCCAGGGGCCTACAATGAGCAGTTCTTC. Based on the CDR3 plus reference TRBV19 and TRBJ2-1, the full variable domain is DGGITQSPKYLFRKEGQNVTLSCEQNLNHDAMYWYRQDPGQGLRLIYYSQIVNDFQKGDIAEGYSVSREKKESFPLTVTSAQKNPTAFYLCASSIWPGAYNEQFFGPGTRLTVL.

The chain is built from TRBV7-9 and TRBJ2-7; TRBD2 aligns across 7 bases. The CDR3 contains 14 residues. The ends lost 3 bases at V and 4 bases at J; junction bases unmatched: 6. Germline lookup yields CDR1 SEHNR and CDR2 FQNEAQ (reference sequence). CDR3 amino acids: CASSLGGGAYEQYF. CDR3 DNA sequence: TGTGCCAGCAGCTTGGGCGGGGGTGCTTACGAGCAGTACTTC.

The J gene is TRBJ2-1, the V gene TRBV7-2; 8 nucleotides line up with TRBD2. This CDR3 has 17 amino acids. Germline V gene sequence: CDR1 SGHTA, CDR2 FQGNSA. With 5 bases clipped from V and 3 bases from J, the junction kept 12 bases outside the gene matches. CDR3 DNA: TGTGCCAGCAGCCCCGGCGGGGGGCAAGCTATCTACAATGAGCAGTTCTTC. Its translation: CASSPGGGQAIYNEQFF.

The chain joins TRBV7-2 to TRBJ2-1, with TRBD2 as a possible D gene (5 bases). Trimming pared 1 base from V and 10 bases from J, leaving 17 bases between. CDR3 length: 15 residues. Germline V lookup: CDR1 SGHTA, CDR2 FQGNSA. The DNA for the CDR3 is TGTGCCAGCAGCTTAGGAGGGTCGCAAGCATCGGAGCAGTTCTTC. As protein: CASSLGGSQASEQFF.

The chain links TRBV6-5 to TRBJ2-7; D not resolved. The CDR3 totals 13 residues. The ends were cut back, 8 bases at V and 12 bases at J, with 23 bases in the middle. Germline V gene sequence: CDR1 MNHEY, CDR2 SVGAGI. The CDR3 coding sequence is TGTGCCAGCGCGCCTTTAAAAGAGTCCCACCGGTACTTC. Translation gives CASAPLKESHRYF.

As for this clone: Germline and junction disagree at one end, which may indicate a read error. This rearrangement joins TRBV12-5 to TRBJ2-2; 8 bases are a match to TRBD2. Germline V gives CDR1 LGHNT, CDR2 FRNRAP. The CDR3 loop spans 14 amino acids. The CDR3 DNA sequence: TGTGCTGGTGGTTACGGGGGGGCGGCCGGGGAGCTGTTTTTT. Translated, it gives CAGGYGGAAGELFF.

The genes are TRBV27 and TRBJ1-1; no clear D. Germline CDR1 reads MNHEY; CDR2 reads SMNVEV (reference sequence). This CDR3 region has 15 residues. The V and J ends lost 0 bases and 2 bases respectively, with 10 bases between them. This CDR3 reads CASSLSRKHNTEAFF. DNA of the CDR3: TGTGCCAGCAGTTTATCGCGGAAACATAACACTGAAGCTTTCTTT.

The genes are TRBV5-5 and TRBJ2-7; D is possibly TRBD2 (6 bases). CDR1 and CDR2 (germline): SGHKS, YYEKEE (reference sequence). V was trimmed by 0 bases and J by 4 bases, leaving 14 bases between them. The CDR3 totals 15 residues. This CDR3 is CASSLAVGLLYEQYF. The CDR3 bases are TGTGCCAGCAGCTTGGCCGTAGGACTACTATACGAGCAGTACTTC.